These 8 T cell receptor beta chains originate from one sample sequenced in a study of CD8 T cells in ankylosing spondylitis. Findings and limits, study-wide: A TCR beta motif of 8 or 9 highly homologous variants appeared characteristic of ankylosing spondylitis blood.

TCRdb reprocessed the 5' RACE reads via MiXCR and lists one record per CDR3 protein. The sample has under 850,000 distinct CDR3 sequences; under 20% are singletons. Their recognized antigens are unknown. The sequenced sample was blood, either unsorted or a sorted T cell fraction (not recorded which). The source is a male donor with ankylosing spondylitis.

The CDR3 sequence: CASRWGQANNEQFF. DNA for the CDR3: TGCGCCAGCAGATGGGGACAGGCCAACAATGAGCAGTTCTTC. V is TRBV4-1 and J is TRBJ2-1, with 8 bases identical to TRBD1. CDR3 size: 14 residues. The V gene end was trimmed by 6 bases and the J gene end by 5 bases; junction bases not matched to a gene: 6. Germline loops: CDR1 MGHRA, CDR2 YSYEKL.

This chain links TRBV3-1 with TRBJ1-5; D is possibly TRBD1 (5 bases). Germline V gene sequence: CDR1 LGHDT, CDR2 YNNKEL (reference sequence). V was cut by 2 bases and J by 6 bases, with 11 bases left in between. This CDR3 is 14 amino acids long. For the CDR3, the DNA is TGTGCCAGCAGCCAAACCGTAGGGGCTCAGCCCCAGCATTTT. Translating it yields CASSQTVGAQPQHF.

This clonotype was picked up a small number of times. The chain is built from TRBV7-2 and TRBJ2-3; D possibly corresponds to TRBD1 (6 bases). The CDR3 loop spans 14 amino acids. Germline lookup yields CDR1 SGHTA and CDR2 FQGNSA. Trimming took off 5 bases at V and 4 bases at J, with 13 bases between the two ends. CDR3 region: CASSLQGLPDTQYF. The CDR3 DNA reads as TGTGCCAGCAGCCTACAGGGTCTTCCAGATACGCAGTATTTT.

This clonotype was seen more than once but under ten times. V and J are TRBV5-1 and TRBJ2-7, with D perhaps matching TRBD2 (7 bases). Germline-derived CDR1 and CDR2 are SGHRS and YFSETQ. The V end lost 0 bases, the J end lost 5 bases, and 15 bases lay between the germline ends. The length of the CDR3 is 15 residues. The DNA of the CDR3 is TGCGCCAGCAGCTTGGTTGGGGGCGCGGGAGACGAGCAGTACTTC. It translates to CASSLVGGAGDEQYF. The whole variable domain, remainder taken from reference TRBV5-1 and TRBJ2-7, is KAGVTQTPRYLIKTRGQQVTLSCSPISGHRSVSWYQQTPGQGLQFLFEYFSETQRNKGNFPGRFSGRQFSNSRSEMNVSTLELGDSALYLCASSLVGGAGDEQYFGPGTRLTVT.

The rearrangement uses TRBV12-3 or TRBV12-4 and TRBJ2-7; 11 nucleotides line up with TRBD2. V gave up 5 bases and J gave up 6 bases; unmatched junction bases: 9. The CDR3 is 15 amino acids. CDR3 coding DNA: TGTGCCAGCAGTCCGCGACTAGCGGGAATAGGCGAGCAGTACTTC. Its protein product is CASSPRLAGIGEQYF.

This chain joins TRBV9 and TRBJ2-2, with D possibly TRBD2 on 7 matching bases. The V end was cut by 0 bases, the J end by 4 bases, with 13 bases between. CDR3 length equals 16 residues. Germline V gene lookup returns CDR1 SGDLS and CDR2 YYNGEE. This CDR3 is CASSVGRGASTGELFF. The CDR3 DNA sequence: TGTGCCAGCAGCGTAGGTCGGGGGGCGAGCACCGGGGAGCTGTTTTTT.

V is TRBV7-2 and J is TRBJ2-3; a weak D match, TRBD2 (5 bases). This CDR3 has 14 amino acids. V was pared by 3 bases and J by 2 bases, with 9 bases between. Germline CDR1 is SGHTA and CDR2 is FQGNSA. CDR3 protein: CASSLRVYTDTQYF. For the CDR3, the DNA is TGTGCCAGCAGCTTGCGGGTATACACAGATACGCAGTATTTT.

This clonotype was detected only a few times. This chain uses TRBV29-1 with TRBJ2-1, with 7 nucleotides matching TRBD1. Unmatched junction bases numbered 6, after V lost 7 bases and J lost 6 bases. CDR1 and CDR2 (germline): SQVTM, ANQGSEA. The CDR3 contains 12 residues. The CDR3 sequence is CSGSNRGNEQFF. CDR3 DNA sequence: TGCAGCGGGAGCAACAGGGGCAATGAGCAGTTCTTC.